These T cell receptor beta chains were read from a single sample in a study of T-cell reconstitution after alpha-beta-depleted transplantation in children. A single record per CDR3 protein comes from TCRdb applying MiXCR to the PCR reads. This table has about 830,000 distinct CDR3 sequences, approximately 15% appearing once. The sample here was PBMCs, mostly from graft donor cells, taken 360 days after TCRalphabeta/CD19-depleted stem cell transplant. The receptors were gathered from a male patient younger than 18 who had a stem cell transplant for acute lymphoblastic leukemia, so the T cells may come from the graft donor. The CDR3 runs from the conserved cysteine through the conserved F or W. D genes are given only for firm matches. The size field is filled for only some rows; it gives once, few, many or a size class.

CASSLPEGTAFKEKLFF	TGTGCCAGCAGCTTACCTGAAGGGACAGCCTTCAAGGAAAAACTGTTTTTT	TRBJ1-4	TRBD1	TRBV7-9	.
CASRVSDEQYF	TGTGCCAGCAGGGTATCGGACGAGCAGTACTTC	TRBJ2-7	.	TRBV25-1	.
CASSPSSGLSADTQYF	TGTGCCAGCAGCCCTAGTAGCGGGCTGAGCGCAGATACGCAGTATTTT	TRBJ2-3	TRBD2	TRBV11-1	.
CASTKGRPPGRDTEAFF	TGTGCCAGCACCAAAGGAAGGCCCCCTGGTCGGGACACTGAAGCTTTCTTT	TRBJ1-1	.	TRBV27	.
CAWSRNHADTQYF	TGTGCCTGGAGCCGAAACCATGCAGATACGCAGTATTTT	TRBJ2-3	.	TRBV30	few
CASSRTGTGYHEQFF	TGTGCCAGCAGCCGTACCGGGACAGGGTACCATGAGCAGTTCTTC	TRBJ2-1	TRBD1	TRBV12-3/TRBV12-4	.
CSARRGTGDGNQPQHF	TGCAGTGCTAGAAGGGGTACAGGGGACGGCAATCAGCCCCAGCATTTT	TRBJ1-5	TRBD1	TRBV20-1	.
CSARDTTSGTVSSYEQYF	TGCAGTGCTAGAGATACGACTAGCGGGACTGTTAGCTCCTACGAGCAGTACTTC	TRBJ2-7	TRBD2	TRBV20-1	.
CASSLVGLARSYEQYF	TGTGCCAGCAGCTTGGTCGGACTAGCCCGGAGCTACGAGCAGTACTTC	TRBJ2-7	TRBD2	TRBV5-8	many
CASSAPISGSNEQFF	TGTGCCAGCAGCGCACCTATTAGCGGGAGCAATGAGCAGTTCTTC	TRBJ2-1	TRBD2	TRBV7-2	few
CASSPRGAGPSEQYF	TGTGCCAGCAGCCCCCGGGGAGCGGGACCGTCCGAGCAGTACTTC	TRBJ2-7	TRBD2	TRBV4-2	.
CASSHIRPEVSTDTQYF	TGTGCCAGCAGCCACATAAGACCGGAAGTCTCAACAGATACGCAGTATTTT	TRBJ2-3	.	TRBV14	.
CASSLAGRAAGYTF	TGCGCCAGCAGCTTGGCCGGCAGGGCGGCTGGCTACACCTTC	TRBJ1-2	.	TRBV5-1	.
CATGLADSYEQYF	TGTGCCACGGGACTAGCGGACTCCTACGAGCAGTACTTC	TRBJ2-7	TRBD2	TRBV10-3	many
CASSFNSGANVLTF	TGTGCCAGCAGCTTCAACTCTGGGGCCAACGTCCTGACTTTC	TRBJ2-6	.	TRBV5-1	many
CASSLARRQGRGYEQYF	TGCGCCAGCAGCTTGGCCCGTCGACAGGGAAGGGGCTACGAGCAGTACTTC	TRBJ2-7	TRBD1	TRBV5-1	many
CASSDVGLAGGEQYF	TGTGCCAGCAGTGATGTGGGTCTAGCGGGAGGCGAGCAGTACTTC	TRBJ2-7	TRBD2	TRBV6-1	few
CATSSDSTIYNEQFF	TGTGCCACCAGCAGCGATTCGACAATCTACAATGAGCAGTTCTTC	TRBJ2-1	.	TRBV15	few
CASSSSVAWSYNEQFF	TGTGCCAGCAGCTCGAGTGTAGCGTGGTCCTACAATGAGCAGTTCTTC	TRBJ2-1	.	TRBV5-5	few
CASSMTGTNNQPQHF	TGTGCCAGCAGCATGACCGGGACAAACAATCAGCCCCAGCATTTT	TRBJ1-5	.	TRBV21-1	.
CASSELNTEAFF	TGTGCCAGCAGTGAATTGAACACTGAAGCTTTCTTT	TRBJ1-1	.	TRBV6-1	many
CAEGGPGGGRAQIDEQFF	TGTGCCGAGGGGGGCCCCGGGGGCGGGAGGGCCCAAATCGATGAGCAGTTCTTC	TRBJ2-1	TRBD2	TRBV12-3/TRBV12-4	few
CASSVAGLAGGPGDEQYF	TGTGCCAGCAGCGTAGCTGGACTAGCGGGAGGGCCCGGGGACGAGCAGTACTTC	TRBJ2-7	TRBD2	TRBV9	few
CASSGDRASYGYTF	TGTGCCAGCAGTGGAGACAGGGCCAGCTATGGCTACACCTTC	TRBJ1-2	TRBD1	TRBV6-1	.
CAISDPGLSYEQYF	TGTGCCATCAGTGACCCCGGACTCTCCTACGAGCAGTACTTC	TRBJ2-7	.	TRBV10-3	few
CASSLAPAPYEQYF	TGCGCCAGCAGCTTGGCCCCAGCTCCCTACGAGCAGTACTTC	TRBJ2-7	.	TRBV5-1	.
CASSLGHPHLKSNYGYTF	TGTGCCAGCAGCCTGGGTCATCCTCACCTGAAGAGTAACTATGGCTACACCTTC	TRBJ1-2	.	TRBV11-1	few
CASSLQRVGTDTQYF	TGCGCCAGCAGCTTGCAAAGGGTGGGCACAGATACGCAGTATTTT	TRBJ2-3	.	TRBV5-1	.
CASSLSNGWEQYF	TGTGCCAGCAGTTTATCGAATGGGTGGGAGCAGTACTTC	TRBJ2-7	.	TRBV27	.
CSVDKGEGRFEQYF	TGCAGCGTTGATAAGGGGGAGGGCCGTTTCGAGCAGTACTTC	TRBJ2-7	.	TRBV29-1	few
CSAGGGPTYEQYF	TGCAGCGCCGGAGGGGGTCCAACCTACGAGCAGTACTTC	TRBJ2-7	.	TRBV29-1	few
CASGALTGIYEQYF	TGTGCCAGCGGTGCTTTGACAGGGATCTACGAGCAGTACTTC	TRBJ2-7	TRBD1	TRBV7-9	few
CASGLGYSYEQYF	TGTGCCAGCGGGCTAGGGTACTCCTACGAGCAGTACTTC	TRBJ2-7	.	TRBV28	many
CASSVGGDRPNTQYF	TGTGCCAGCAGCGTAGGAGGGGACCGGCCTAATACGCAGTATTTT	TRBJ2-3	.	TRBV9	.
CASSHAGNEQFF	TGTGCCAGCAGCCATGCCGGCAATGAGCAGTTCTTC	TRBJ2-1	.	TRBV7-2	.
CSARAGGNTGELFF	TGCAGTGCTAGGGCAGGGGGGAACACCGGGGAGCTGTTTTTT	TRBJ2-2	TRBD1	TRBV20-1	few
CASSQDGAGTSYEQYF	TGTGCCAGCAGCCAAGACGGTGCGGGAACCTCCTACGAGCAGTACTTC	TRBJ2-7	.	TRBV4-2	.
CASSQPPGQETQYF	TGTGCCAGCAGCCAACCGCCCGGGCAAGAGACCCAGTACTTC	TRBJ2-5	.	TRBV14	.
CASRPDSGHWNEQFF	TGTGCCAGCAGACCTGACAGCGGGCACTGGAATGAGCAGTTCTTC	TRBJ2-1	.	TRBV7-9	.
CASSLLTSGRAHEQYF	TGTGCCAGCAGTTTATTGACTAGCGGGAGAGCCCACGAGCAGTACTTC	TRBJ2-7	TRBD2	TRBV12-3/TRBV12-4	.
CASTPGEGGSYNEQFF	TGTGCCAGCACCCCGGGGGAGGGGGGCTCCTACAATGAGCAGTTCTTC	TRBJ2-1	.	TRBV12-3/TRBV12-4	many
CASSFRLTTNEKLFF	TGCGCCAGCAGCTTCCGACTGACAACTAATGAAAAACTGTTTTTT	TRBJ1-4	.	TRBV4-1	few
CASSVPGTGSHEQFF	TGTGCCAGCAGCGTTCCGGGGACAGGGTCACATGAGCAGTTCTTC	TRBJ2-1	TRBD1	TRBV9	few
CSSSGQGHNEQFF	TGCAGCTCGTCCGGACAGGGGCACAATGAGCAGTTCTTC	TRBJ2-1	TRBD1	TRBV29-1	few
CASAYSGVQPQHF	TGTGCCAGCGCTTATAGCGGGGTTCAGCCCCAGCATTTT	TRBJ1-5	.	TRBV6-1	few
CSADRGNEQFF	TGCAGCGCTGACAGGGGCAATGAGCAGTTCTTC	TRBJ2-1	TRBD1	TRBV29-1	few